Following are 8 T cell receptor beta chains from one sample sequenced in a study of beta chain features in type 1 diabetes. All of the isolated RNA was reverse transcribed, so expressed TCRB transcripts were sequenced. Profiled with immunoSEQ multiplex PCR; TCRdb holds only in-frame clones, not every one. Counted here are fewer than 350,000 clones, around 7.3% occurring once; the ten biggest clones make up 0.9% to 1.2%. The sequenced material came from central memory CD4+ T cells from blood. These receptors were collected from a woman between 18 and 29 years old in good health.

As concerns this clone: Other DNA sequences in the same sample also yield this CDR3. The chain links TRBV5-1 to TRBJ1-4; TRBD1 is a possible D gene (5 bases). The CDR3 runs 14 residues. Germline-derived CDR1 and CDR2 are SGHRS and YFSETQ. V lost 3 bases and J lost 0, with 6 bases in between. CDR3 coding DNA: TGCGCCAGCAGCTCGACAGCAACTAATGAAAAACTGTTTTTT. This gives the protein CASSSTATNEKLFF.

In this sample, this clone turned up a few times. CDR3 in amino acids: CASSRSIGEKLFF. CDR3 DNA sequence: TGTGCCAGCAGCCGTTCGATCGGCGAAAAACTGTTTTTT. The V call is TRBV7-9, the J call TRBJ1-4; no definite D call. Germline V CDR1 and CDR2: SEHNR, FQNEAQ (reference sequence). The V and J ends lost 5 bases and 8 bases respectively, with 12 bases between them. This CDR3 contains 13 residues.

V usage is TRBV9 and J usage is TRBJ2-2, with TRBD2 identical over 7 bases. After removal of 3 bases from V and 1 base from J, the junction contained 3 bases not matched to a gene. From germline, CDR1 is SGDLS and CDR2 YYNGEE. The length of the CDR3 is 15 residues. The CDR3 here is CASSARGENTGELFF. The CDR3 DNA reads as TGTGCCAGCAGCGCTCGGGGGGAGAACACCGGGGAGCTGTTTTTT.

The genes are TRBV5-6 and TRBJ1-6, with D tentatively TRBD1 (5 bases). Germline V CDR1 and CDR2: SGHDT, YYEEEE. V lost 0 bases, J lost 4 bases, and 5 bases lay in between. The CDR3 is made up of 14 amino acids. The CDR3: CASSLGGYNSPLHF. CDR3 DNA: TGTGCCAGCAGCTTGGGGGGGTATAATTCACCCCTCCACTTT.

The rearrangement joins TRBV5-1 to TRBJ2-7; 8 bases are shared with TRBD2. CDR3 length equals 15 residues. J was trimmed by 3 bases and V by 4 bases; bases with no gene match: 9. Germline V gene lookup returns CDR1 SGHRS and CDR2 YFSETQ. The CDR3 here is CASSPGGTTSYEQYF. DNA for the CDR3: TGCGCCAGCAGCCCGGGAGGGACAACGAGCTACGAGCAGTACTTC.

This chain connects TRBV6-6 to TRBJ2-5; D is possibly TRBD1 (6 bases). The germline V and J ends were trimmed by 5 bases and 4 bases, with 11 bases remaining between them. The CDR3 sequence is 13 residues long. CDR1 and CDR2 from the germline V gene are MNHNY and SVGAGI (reference sequence). This CDR3 reads CASSQQGRETQYF. The CDR3 DNA reads TGTGCCAGCAGTCAACAGGGTCGAGAGACCCAGTACTTC.

Of note for this clone: This may arise from a read error, as a much more abundant clone is one base away. The chain carries TRBV6-5 and TRBJ2-6, with D hard to call. Between the trimmed V and J ends, which lost 4 bases and 0 bases, there was a span of 1 base. This CDR3 spans 13 amino acids. Germline lookup yields CDR1 MNHEY and CDR2 SVGAGI. The CDR3 DNA is TGTGCCAGCAGTTCCTCTGGGGCCAACGTCCTGACTTTC. This gives the protein CASSSSGANVLTF.

The V and J genes are TRBV19 and TRBJ1-1; no firm D call. Germline CDR1 and CDR2: LNHDA and SQIVND (reference sequence). The length of the CDR3 is 15 residues. Trimming cost V 2 bases and J 3 bases, with 13 bases left between them. The CDR3: CASSIWNSRDTEAFF. The CDR3 DNA reads TGTGCCAGTAGTATATGGAACTCAAGGGACACTGAAGCTTTCTTT.